This is a list of T cell receptor beta chains from one sample in a study of blood T cell repertoires in COVID-19. Profiled with immunoSEQ multiplex PCR; TCRdb holds only in-frame clones, not every one. The table has some 150,000 clones, around 82% seen once. The sequencing input was peripheral blood. The receptor set was obtained from a human donor in a cohort sampled during active COVID-19. Each CDR3 is given with its conserved first and last residue. The order of the fields is D gene, CDR3 length, clone size, J gene, V gene, CDR3 protein, CDR3 DNA. A D gene is named only where the DNA matches it firmly. Not all rows give a size; the values are once, few, many and, for expanded clones, a class.

. 13 . TRBJ1-2 TRBV7-9 CASIVSASYGYTF TGTGCCAGCATCGTATCAGCGTCCTATGGCTACACCTTC
. 16 once TRBJ2-5 TRBV7-9 CASSRNSGLYQETQYF TGTGCCAGCAGCCGGAATTCGGGTCTGTACCAAGAGACCCAGTACTTC
TRBD1 16 . TRBJ1-3 TRBV30 CAWSQGQVSSGNTIYF TGTGCCTGGAGCCAGGGACAGGTAAGCTCTGGAAACACCATATATTTT
TRBD1 15 . TRBJ1-4 TRBV28 CASSSRGTGNEKLFF TGTGCCAGCAGTTCCCGGGGGACAGGGAATGAAAAACTGTTTTTT
TRBD2 21 few TRBJ2-3 TRBV4-1 CASSQPGMGLAGRSSTDTQYF TGCGCCAGCAGCCAACCTGGTATGGGACTAGCGGGGAGATCTAGCACAGATACGCAGTATTTT
. 15 few TRBJ1-2 TRBV4-1 CASSQDRGAGYGYTF TGCGCCAGCAGCCAAGATCGGGGGGCTGGCTATGGCTACACCTTC
. 17 once TRBJ1-6 TRBV3-1/TRBV3-2 CASSQTLGSSYNSPLHF TGTGCCAGCAGCCAAACCCTAGGGAGCTCCTATAATTCACCCCTCCACTTT
TRBD2 17 . TRBJ2-5 TRBV7-2 CASSFGLAGGALETQYF TGTGCCAGCAGCTTTGGACTAGCGGGGGGGGCCCTAGAGACCCAGTACTTC
TRBD1 17 . TRBJ2-2 TRBV19 CASSIDPWTGGVGELFF TGTGCCAGTAGTATAGATCCGTGGACAGGGGGTGTCGGGGAGCTGTTTTTT
. 15 . TRBJ2-3 TRBV7-2 CASSLVGRGTDTQYF TGTGCCAGCAGCTTAGTCGGCAGGGGCACAGATACGCAGTATTTT
. 15 few TRBJ2-7 TRBV6-4 CASSDQGGPPIEQYF TGTGCCAGCAGTGACCAGGGGGGCCCCCCAATCGAGCAGTACTTC
TRBD1 13 . TRBJ2-1 TRBV7-9 CASSGTAYNEQFF TGTGCCAGCAGCGGGACAGCTTACAATGAGCAGTTCTTC
. 13 . TRBJ1-3 TRBV14 CASSQGHGNTIYF TGTGCCAGCAGCCAAGGACATGGAAACACCATATATTTT
TRBD1 16 . TRBJ1-2 TRBV5-1 CASSPGQASSPNGYTF TGCGCCAGCAGCCCCGGACAGGCCTCGTCGCCAAATGGCTACACCTTC
. 15 . TRBJ1-5 TRBV12-1 CASSAGQGLNQPQHF TGTGCCAGCAGCGCGGGACAGGGTCTCAATCAGCCCCAGCATTTT
. 19 . TRBJ2-6 TRBV14 CASSRVIGGAGSGANVLTF TGTGCCAGCAGCCGAGTTATAGGGGGGGCCGGTTCTGGGGCCAACGTCCTGACTTTC
TRBD1 16 . TRBJ2-1 TRBV3-1/TRBV3-2 CASSPKGWDRVGEQFF TGTGCCAGCAGCCCAAAGGGGTGGGACAGGGTCGGTGAGCAGTTCTTC
. 15 . TRBJ1-2 TRBV7-9 CASSLREGLGYGYTF TGTGCCAGCAGCTTACGGGAGGGTTTAGGCTATGGCTACACCTTC
. 17 . TRBJ1-2 TRBV6-1 CASSEFGAGNNNYGYTF TGTGCCAGCAGTGAGTTCGGGGCGGGGAACAACAACTATGGCTACACCTTC
. 14 . TRBJ2-3 TRBV7-8 CASTEGGSTDTQYF TGTGCCAGCACCGAGGGGGGGAGCACAGATACGCAGTATTTT
. 15 . TRBJ1-3 TRBV7-9 CASITSGNHGNTIYF TGTGCCAGCATTACCTCCGGGAATCACGGAAACACCATATATTTT
TRBD1 12 once TRBJ2-1 TRBV3-1/TRBV3-2 CASSLDRDEQFF TGTGCCAGCAGCCTCGACAGGGATGAGCAGTTCTTC
. 14 once TRBJ1-5 TRBV5-8 CASSPGAGYQPQHF TGTGCCAGCAGTCCTGGGGCAGGGTATCAGCCCCAGCATTTT
TRBD1 14 . TRBJ1-4 TRBV3-1/TRBV3-2 CASSHGQVAEKLFF TGTGCCAGCAGCCACGGACAGGTCGCCGAAAAACTGTTTTTT
. 18 . TRBJ2-1 TRBV7-9 CASSLAAGSFSSYNEQFF TGTGCCAGCAGCTTAGCCGCCGGGTCGTTCAGCTCCTACAATGAGCAGTTCTTC
TRBD2 16 medium-sized TRBJ2-3 TRBV4-2 CASSASSSGGADTQYF TGTGCCAGCAGCGCTTCTTCTAGCGGGGGGGCAGATACGCAGTATTTT